A selection of T cell receptor beta chains follows, all from one sample in a study of blood T cell repertoires in COVID-19. Clones were sequenced by immunoSEQ multiplex PCR, and TCRdb holds only the in-frame ones, with some missing. In the table there are some 270,000 clones, roughly 84% of which are singletons. Sequenced: peripheral blood. Every receptor here comes from a middle-aged woman who had recovered from COVID-19. CDR3s include the opening cysteine and the closing phenylalanine or tryptophan. Each record gives: CDR3 protein, CDR3 DNA, clone size, D gene, V gene, J gene. D genes are given only for firm matches. Size is omitted from some rows. Given values are once, few, many or a class for expanded clones.

CDR3 protein: CASKTGTGTSYEQYF; CDR3 DNA: TGTGCCAGCAAAACAGGGACAGGGACTTCCTACGAGCAGTACTTC; clone size: NA; D gene: TRBD1; V gene: TRBV2; J gene: TRBJ2-7
CDR3 protein: CASSVGGGGAQETQYF; CDR3 DNA: TGTGCCAGCAGCGTAGGAGGCGGGGGGGCCCAAGAGACCCAGTACTTC; clone size: NA; D gene: TRBD2; V gene: TRBV9; J gene: TRBJ2-5
CDR3 protein: CASSQSGQTEAFF; CDR3 DNA: TGTGCCAGCAGCCAATCTGGGCAGACTGAAGCTTTCTTT; clone size: NA; D gene: NA; V gene: TRBV16; J gene: TRBJ1-1
CDR3 protein: CASSITGIGNTEAFF; CDR3 DNA: TGTGCCAGTAGTATCACAGGCATCGGCAACACTGAAGCTTTCTTT; clone size: NA; D gene: NA; V gene: TRBV19; J gene: TRBJ1-1
CDR3 protein: CASSQVGTYTEAFF; CDR3 DNA: TGTGCCAGCAGCCAAGTTGGCACATACACTGAAGCTTTCTTT; clone size: NA; D gene: NA; V gene: TRBV3-1/TRBV3-2; J gene: TRBJ1-1
CDR3 protein: CASSSGSDTEAFF; CDR3 DNA: TGTGCCAGCTCATCGGGAAGTGACACTGAAGCTTTCTTT; clone size: NA; D gene: NA; V gene: TRBV18; J gene: TRBJ1-1
CDR3 protein: CASRATGTKTYEQYF; CDR3 DNA: TGTGCCAGCAGGGCAACCGGGACAAAAACCTACGAGCAGTACTTC; clone size: NA; D gene: NA; V gene: TRBV6-5; J gene: TRBJ2-7
CDR3 protein: CASSSGGLAKNIQYF; CDR3 DNA: TGTGCCAGCAGCAGCGGCGGTCTAGCCAAAAACATTCAGTACTTC; clone size: NA; D gene: NA; V gene: TRBV6-5; J gene: TRBJ2-4
CDR3 protein: CASTGGTDSYEQYF; CDR3 DNA: TGTGCCAGCACGGGTGGGACAGACTCCTACGAGCAGTACTTC; clone size: NA; D gene: TRBD1; V gene: TRBV2; J gene: TRBJ2-7
CDR3 protein: CASSSGTANTGELFF; CDR3 DNA: TGTGCCAGCAGTTCCGGGACAGCGAACACCGGGGAGCTGTTTTTT; clone size: once; D gene: TRBD1; V gene: TRBV5-4; J gene: TRBJ2-2
CDR3 protein: CASRSWGQTYNEQFF; CDR3 DNA: TGTGCCAGCAGAAGCTGGGGCCAAACCTACAATGAGCAGTTCTTC; clone size: NA; D gene: NA; V gene: TRBV11-2; J gene: TRBJ2-1
CDR3 protein: CASMNQRTTEAFF; CDR3 DNA: TGTGCCAGCATGAACCAGCGGACCACTGAAGCTTTCTTT; clone size: NA; D gene: NA; V gene: TRBV27; J gene: TRBJ1-1
CDR3 protein: CASNIGGRNSPLHF; CDR3 DNA: TGTGCCAGTAACATCGGAGGCAGAAATTCACCCCTCCACTTT; clone size: NA; D gene: NA; V gene: TRBV19; J gene: TRBJ1-6
CDR3 protein: CATSREGAQVYEQYF; CDR3 DNA: TGTGCCACCAGTCGCGAGGGGGCCCAAGTCTACGAGCAGTACTTC; clone size: NA; D gene: TRBD1; V gene: TRBV15; J gene: TRBJ2-7
CDR3 protein: CAWSVGRVNYGYTF; CDR3 DNA: TGTGCCTGGAGTGTGGGCAGGGTTAACTATGGCTACACCTTC; clone size: NA; D gene: NA; V gene: TRBV30; J gene: TRBJ1-2
CDR3 protein: CATSRGAGDGYTF; CDR3 DNA: TGTGCCACCAGCAGGGGGGCAGGGGATGGCTACACCTTC; clone size: NA; D gene: NA; V gene: TRBV15; J gene: TRBJ1-2
CDR3 protein: CASSFLGGTQYF; CDR3 DNA: TGTGCCAGCAGTTTCCTCGGGGGGACCCAGTACTTC; clone size: NA; D gene: NA; V gene: TRBV12-3/TRBV12-4; J gene: TRBJ2-5
CDR3 protein: CASSPVGGASTDTQYF; CDR3 DNA: TGTGCCAGCAGCCCCGTTGGGGGGGCGAGCACAGATACGCAGTATTTT; clone size: NA; D gene: NA; V gene: TRBV7-3; J gene: TRBJ2-3
CDR3 protein: CASSPLAGTSNYGYTF; CDR3 DNA: TGTGCCAGCTCACCACTCGCAGGAACCTCTAACTATGGCTACACCTTC; clone size: NA; D gene: NA; V gene: TRBV18; J gene: TRBJ1-2
CDR3 protein: CASSDGAYEQYF; CDR3 DNA: TGTGCCAGCAGTGACGGAGCCTACGAGCAGTACTTC; clone size: NA; D gene: NA; V gene: TRBV6-1; J gene: TRBJ2-7
CDR3 protein: CASSADRGFYNEQFF; CDR3 DNA: TGTGCCAGCAGCGCGGACAGGGGGTTCTACAATGAGCAGTTCTTC; clone size: NA; D gene: TRBD1; V gene: TRBV7-9; J gene: TRBJ2-1
CDR3 protein: CASSIDGYEQYF; CDR3 DNA: TGTGCCAGTAGTATAGACGGGTACGAGCAGTACTTC; clone size: NA; D gene: NA; V gene: TRBV19; J gene: TRBJ2-7
CDR3 protein: CASSDRVHDTEAFF; CDR3 DNA: TGTGCCAGCAGTGACAGGGTGCACGACACTGAAGCTTTCTTT; clone size: NA; D gene: NA; V gene: TRBV6-1; J gene: TRBJ1-1
CDR3 protein: CASSPGTGFQPQHF; CDR3 DNA: TGTGCCAGCAGCCCCGGGACAGGCTTTCAGCCCCAGCATTTT; clone size: NA; D gene: TRBD1; V gene: TRBV13; J gene: TRBJ1-5
CDR3 protein: CASSEPVGGQGFQTQYF; CDR3 DNA: TGTGCCAGCAGTGAACCGGTTGGTGGACAGGGGTTTCAGACCCAGTACTTC; clone size: NA; D gene: TRBD1; V gene: TRBV6-1; J gene: TRBJ2-5
CDR3 protein: CASSEDVRETQYF; CDR3 DNA: TGTGCCAGCAGTGAAGACGTCCGGGAGACCCAGTACTTC; clone size: NA; D gene: NA; V gene: TRBV2; J gene: TRBJ2-5
CDR3 protein: CASSPRTGIDYGYTF; CDR3 DNA: TGTGCCAGCAGCCCCAGGACAGGGATCGACTATGGCTACACCTTC; clone size: NA; D gene: TRBD1; V gene: TRBV14; J gene: TRBJ1-2
CDR3 protein: CASSLGRGGAFF; CDR3 DNA: TGTGCCAGCAGCCTCGGTCGGGGAGGAGCTTTCTTT; clone size: NA; D gene: NA; V gene: TRBV5-6; J gene: TRBJ1-1